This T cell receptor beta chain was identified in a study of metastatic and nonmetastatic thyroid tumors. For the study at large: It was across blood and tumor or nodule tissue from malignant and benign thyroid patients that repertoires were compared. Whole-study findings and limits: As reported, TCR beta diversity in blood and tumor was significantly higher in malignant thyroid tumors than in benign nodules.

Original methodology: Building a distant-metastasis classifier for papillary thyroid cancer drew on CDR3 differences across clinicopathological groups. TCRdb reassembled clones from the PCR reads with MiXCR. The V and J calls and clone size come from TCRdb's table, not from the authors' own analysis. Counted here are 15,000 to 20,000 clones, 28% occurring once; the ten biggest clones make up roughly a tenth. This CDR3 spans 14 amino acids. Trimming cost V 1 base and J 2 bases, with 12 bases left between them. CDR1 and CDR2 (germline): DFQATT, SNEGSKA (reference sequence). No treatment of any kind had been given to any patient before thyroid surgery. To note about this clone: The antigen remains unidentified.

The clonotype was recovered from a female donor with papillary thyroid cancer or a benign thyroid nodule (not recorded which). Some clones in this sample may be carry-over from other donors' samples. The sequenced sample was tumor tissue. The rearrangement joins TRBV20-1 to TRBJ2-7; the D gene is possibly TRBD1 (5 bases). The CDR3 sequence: CSARGYRRTYEQYF. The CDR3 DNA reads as TGCAGTGCTAGAGGGTACAGGAGAACCTACGAGCAGTACTTC.